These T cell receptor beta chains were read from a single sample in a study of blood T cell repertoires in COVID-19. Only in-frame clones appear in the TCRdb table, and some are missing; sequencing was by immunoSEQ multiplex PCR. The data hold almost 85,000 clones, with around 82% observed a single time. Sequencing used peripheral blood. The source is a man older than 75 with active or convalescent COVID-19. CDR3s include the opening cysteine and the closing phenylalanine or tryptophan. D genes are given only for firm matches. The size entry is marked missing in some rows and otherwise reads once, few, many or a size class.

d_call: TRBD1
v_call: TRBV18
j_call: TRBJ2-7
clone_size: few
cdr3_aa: CASSPGTGSYEQYF
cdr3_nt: TGTGCCAGCTCACCCGGGACAGGGTCTTACGAGCAGTACTTC

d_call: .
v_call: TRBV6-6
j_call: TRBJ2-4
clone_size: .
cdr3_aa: CASSPTSSGGIQYF
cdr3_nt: TGTGCCAGCAGTCCCACCTCATCCGGGGGCATTCAGTACTTC

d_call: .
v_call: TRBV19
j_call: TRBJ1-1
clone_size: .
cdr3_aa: CASRQGPGHTEAFF
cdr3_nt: TGTGCCAGTAGGCAGGGTCCTGGGCACACTGAAGCTTTCTTT

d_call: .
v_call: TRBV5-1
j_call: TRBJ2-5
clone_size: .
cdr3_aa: CASSFQYQETQYF
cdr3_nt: TGCGCCAGCAGCTTTCAGTACCAAGAGACCCAGTACTTC

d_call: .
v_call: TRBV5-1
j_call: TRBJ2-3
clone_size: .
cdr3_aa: CASSLEDRRTSTDTQYF
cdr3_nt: TGCGCCAGCAGCTTGGAGGACAGACGCACTAGCACAGATACGCAGTATTTT

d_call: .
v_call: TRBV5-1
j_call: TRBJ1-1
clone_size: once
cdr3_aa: CASRDRALNTEAFF
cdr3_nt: TGCGCCAGCAGGGACAGAGCCTTGAACACTGAAGCTTTCTTT

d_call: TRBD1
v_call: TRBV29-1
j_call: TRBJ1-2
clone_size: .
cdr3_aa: CSAGQGGGYTF
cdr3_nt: TGCAGCGCAGGACAGGGTGGTGGCTACACCTTC

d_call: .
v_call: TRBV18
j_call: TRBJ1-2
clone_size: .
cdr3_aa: CASSPRQEEGYTF
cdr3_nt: TGTGCCAGCTCACCTCGACAGGAGGAAGGCTACACCTTC

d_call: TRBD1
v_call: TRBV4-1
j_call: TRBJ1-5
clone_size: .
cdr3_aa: CASGNLGQGHQPQHF
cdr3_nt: TGCGCCAGCGGCAATCTAGGACAGGGGCATCAGCCCCAGCATTTT

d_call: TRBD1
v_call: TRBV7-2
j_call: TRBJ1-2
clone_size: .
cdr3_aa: CASSSQGGTNYGYTF
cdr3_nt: TGTGCCAGCAGCTCCCAGGGGGGCACTAACTATGGCTACACCTTC

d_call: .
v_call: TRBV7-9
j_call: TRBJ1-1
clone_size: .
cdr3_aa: CASSLFYNPNTEAFF
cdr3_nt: TGTGCCAGCAGCTTGTTTTACAACCCGAACACTGAAGCTTTCTTT

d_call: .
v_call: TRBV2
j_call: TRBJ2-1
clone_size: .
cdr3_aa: CASSEVRPQPYNEQFF
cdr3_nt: TGTGCCAGCAGTGAAGTGCGGCCCCAACCCTACAATGAGCAGTTCTTC

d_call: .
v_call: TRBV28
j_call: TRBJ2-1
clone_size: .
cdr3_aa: CASSLGGWGTNYNEQFF
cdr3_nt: TGTGCCAGCAGTTTAGGGGGCTGGGGGACTAACTACAATGAGCAGTTCTTC

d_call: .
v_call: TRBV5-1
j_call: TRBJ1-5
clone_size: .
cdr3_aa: CASSPDGASNQPQHF
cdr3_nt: TGCGCCAGCAGCCCCGACGGAGCAAGCAATCAGCCCCAGCATTTT

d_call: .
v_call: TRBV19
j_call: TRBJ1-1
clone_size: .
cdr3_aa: CASSISVNTEAFF
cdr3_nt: TGTGCCAGTAGTATAAGCGTGAACACTGAAGCTTTCTTT

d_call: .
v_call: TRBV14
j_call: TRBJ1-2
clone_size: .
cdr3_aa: CASSRWTGDYGYTF
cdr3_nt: TGTGCCAGCAGCCGATGGACCGGGGACTATGGCTACACCTTC

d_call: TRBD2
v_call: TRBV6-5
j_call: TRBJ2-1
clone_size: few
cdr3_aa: CASSSAGGVYNEQFF
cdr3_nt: TGTGCCAGCAGCTCAGCGGGGGGAGTCTACAATGAGCAGTTCTTC

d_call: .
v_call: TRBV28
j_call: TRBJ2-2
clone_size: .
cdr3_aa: CASSSPGRNTGELFF
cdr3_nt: TGTGCCAGCAGCTCCCCTGGGAGGAACACCGGGGAGCTGTTTTTT

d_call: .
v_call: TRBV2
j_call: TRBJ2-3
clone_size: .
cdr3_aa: CASSRGTLSTDTQYF
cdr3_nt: TGTGCCAGCAGCAGGGGCACCTTGAGCACAGATACGCAGTATTTT

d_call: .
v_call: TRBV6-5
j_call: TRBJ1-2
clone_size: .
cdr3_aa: CASSPDGSYGYTF
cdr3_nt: TGTGCCAGCAGCCCCGACGGGAGCTATGGCTACACCTTC

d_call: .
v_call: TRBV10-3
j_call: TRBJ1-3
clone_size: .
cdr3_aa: CAIRGTVGTGNTIYF
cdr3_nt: TGTGCCATCAGAGGGACTGTTGGGACTGGAAACACCATATATTTT

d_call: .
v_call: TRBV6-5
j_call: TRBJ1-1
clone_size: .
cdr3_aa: CASSSPNRGSEAFF
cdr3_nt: TGTGCCAGCAGTTCCCCTAATAGGGGGAGTGAAGCTTTCTTT

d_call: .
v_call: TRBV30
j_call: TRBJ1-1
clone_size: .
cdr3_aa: CAWKPGSGEAFF
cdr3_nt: TGTGCCTGGAAGCCGGGGTCAGGTGAAGCTTTCTTT

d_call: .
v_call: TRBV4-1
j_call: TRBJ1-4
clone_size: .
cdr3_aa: CASSQERTSGSNEKLFF
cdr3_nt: TGCGCCAGCAGCCAAGAGCGAACGTCGGGGAGTAATGAAAAACTGTTTTTT

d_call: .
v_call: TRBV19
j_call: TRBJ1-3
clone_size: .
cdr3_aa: CASSIGPGNDFGNTIYF
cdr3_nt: TGTGCCAGTAGTATTGGGCCAGGGAACGACTTTGGAAACACCATATATTTT

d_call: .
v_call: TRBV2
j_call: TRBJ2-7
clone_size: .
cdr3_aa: CASSEAVAAYEQYF
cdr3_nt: TGTGCCAGCAGTGAAGCGGTAGCGGCCTACGAGCAGTACTTC

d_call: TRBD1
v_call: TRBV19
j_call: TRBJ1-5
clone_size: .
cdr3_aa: CASSTNRGPQPQHF
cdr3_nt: TGTGCCAGTAGTACAAACAGGGGTCCTCAGCCCCAGCATTTT

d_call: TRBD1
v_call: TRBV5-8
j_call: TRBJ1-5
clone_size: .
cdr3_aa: CASSLVGQTYSNQPQHF
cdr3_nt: TGTGCCAGCAGCTTGGTGGGACAGACGTATAGCAATCAGCCCCAGCATTTT

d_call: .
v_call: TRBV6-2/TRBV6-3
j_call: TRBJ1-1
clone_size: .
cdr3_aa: CASSTGSTEAFF
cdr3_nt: TGTGCCAGCAGTACAGGGAGCACTGAAGCTTTCTTT

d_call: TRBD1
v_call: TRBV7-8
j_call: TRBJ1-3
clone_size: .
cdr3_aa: CASSILDRGRGNTIYF
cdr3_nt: TGTGCCAGCAGCATCCTGGACAGGGGGAGGGGAAACACCATATATTTT

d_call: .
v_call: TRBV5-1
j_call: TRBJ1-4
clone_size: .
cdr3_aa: CASSLAGNLGEKLFF
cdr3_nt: TGCGCCAGCAGCTTGGCCGGGAACCTGGGCGAAAAACTGTTTTTT

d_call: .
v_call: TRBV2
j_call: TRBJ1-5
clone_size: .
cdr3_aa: CASSGSGGGGNQPQHF
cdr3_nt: TGTGCCAGCAGTGGGTCCGGGGGAGGAGGCAATCAGCCCCAGCATTTT

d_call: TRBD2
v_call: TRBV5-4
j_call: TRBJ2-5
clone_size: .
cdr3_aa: CASSLDPSGPQETQYF
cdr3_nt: TGTGCCAGCAGCTTGGACCCTAGCGGTCCACAAGAGACCCAGTACTTC

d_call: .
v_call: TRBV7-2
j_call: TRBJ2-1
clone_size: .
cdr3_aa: CASSVPGNEQFF
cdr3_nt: TGTGCCAGCAGCGTCCCAGGGAATGAGCAGTTCTTC

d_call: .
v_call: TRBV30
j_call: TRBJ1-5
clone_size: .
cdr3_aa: CAWRRKQADQPQHF
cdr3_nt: TGTGCCTGGAGGCGTAAACAGGCGGACCAGCCCCAGCATTTT

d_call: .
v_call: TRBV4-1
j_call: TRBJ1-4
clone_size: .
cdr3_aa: CASSQGATATNEKLFF
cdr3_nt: TGCGCCAGCAGCCAAGGGGCGACAGCAACTAATGAAAAACTGTTTTTT

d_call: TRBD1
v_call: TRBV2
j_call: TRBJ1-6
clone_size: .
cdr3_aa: CASRVTGWSDSPLHF
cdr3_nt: TGTGCCAGCAGAGTGACAGGGTGGAGCGATTCACCCCTCCACTTT

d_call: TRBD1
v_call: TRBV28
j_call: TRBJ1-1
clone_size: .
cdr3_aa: CASRRDRGGNTEAFF
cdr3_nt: TGTGCCAGCAGGCGCGACAGGGGCGGGAACACTGAAGCTTTCTTT

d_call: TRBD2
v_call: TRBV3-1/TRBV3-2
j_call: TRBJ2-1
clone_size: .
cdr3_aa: CASSQLAGAANEQFF
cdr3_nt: TGTGCCAGCAGCCAACTAGCGGGGGCCGCCAATGAGCAGTTCTTC

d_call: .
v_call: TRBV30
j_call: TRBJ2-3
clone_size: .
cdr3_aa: CAWSAPDPSLGTQSTDTQYF
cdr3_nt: TGTGCCTGGAGTGCCCCTGACCCTTCCCTCGGGACACAGAGCACAGATACGCAGTATTTT

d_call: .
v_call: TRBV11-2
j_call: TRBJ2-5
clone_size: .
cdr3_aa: CASSLGPEETQYF
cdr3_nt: TGTGCCAGCAGCTTAGGGCCTGAAGAGACCCAGTACTTC

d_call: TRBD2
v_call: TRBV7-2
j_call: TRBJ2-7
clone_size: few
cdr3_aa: CASSPGLGAYEQYF
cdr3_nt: TGTGCCAGCAGCCCGGGACTAGGGGCCTACGAGCAGTACTTC

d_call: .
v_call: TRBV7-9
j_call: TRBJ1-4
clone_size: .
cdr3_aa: CASSSPVVEKLFF
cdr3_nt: TGTGCCAGCAGCTCCCCGGTGGTTGAAAAACTGTTTTTT

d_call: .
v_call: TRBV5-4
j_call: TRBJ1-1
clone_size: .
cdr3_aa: CASSFREVGTEAFF
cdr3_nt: TGTGCCAGCAGCTTCCGGGAGGTGGGGACTGAAGCTTTCTTT

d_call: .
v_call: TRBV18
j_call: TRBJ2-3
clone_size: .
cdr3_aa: CASSPEMDTQYF
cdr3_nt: TGTGCCAGCTCACCCGAGATGGATACGCAGTATTTT

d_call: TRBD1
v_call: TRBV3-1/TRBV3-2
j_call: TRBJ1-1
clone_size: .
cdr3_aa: CASSRRDRERGEAFF
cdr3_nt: TGTGCCAGCAGCCGCCGGGACAGGGAACGCGGTGAAGCTTTCTTT

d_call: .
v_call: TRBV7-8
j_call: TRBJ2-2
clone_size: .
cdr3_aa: CASSLPRLAFANTGELFF
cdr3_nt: TGTGCCAGCAGCTTACCCCGGCTAGCGTTCGCGAACACCGGGGAGCTGTTTTTT

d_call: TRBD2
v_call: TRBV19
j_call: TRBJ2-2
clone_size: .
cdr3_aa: CASSSRVAGGSEGLFF
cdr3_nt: TGTGCCAGTAGCTCCCGAGTAGCGGGAGGCTCCGAAGGGCTGTTTTTT

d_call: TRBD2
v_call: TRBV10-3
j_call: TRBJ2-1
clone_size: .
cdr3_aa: CAISDGLGGSSYNEQFF
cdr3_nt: TGTGCCATCAGTGACGGCCTCGGGGGGTCATCCTACAATGAGCAGTTCTTC

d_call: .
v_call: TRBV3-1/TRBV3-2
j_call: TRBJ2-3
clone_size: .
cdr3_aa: CASSQRGGDTQYF
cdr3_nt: TGTGCCAGCAGCCAAAGGGGAGGAGATACGCAGTATTTT

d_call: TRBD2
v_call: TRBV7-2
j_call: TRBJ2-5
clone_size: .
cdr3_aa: CASSPIAGGSAQETQYF
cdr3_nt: TGTGCCAGCAGCCCTATAGCGGGAGGGTCGGCTCAAGAGACCCAGTACTTC

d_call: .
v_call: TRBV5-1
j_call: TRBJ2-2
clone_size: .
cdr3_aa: CASSLGTSVAGELFF
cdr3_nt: TGCGCCAGCAGCTTGGGGACTTCTGTAGCCGGGGAGCTGTTTTTT

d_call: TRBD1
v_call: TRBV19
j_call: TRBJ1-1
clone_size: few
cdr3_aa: CASSGGDREAFF
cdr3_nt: TGTGCCAGTAGTGGGGGGGACAGGGAAGCTTTCTTT

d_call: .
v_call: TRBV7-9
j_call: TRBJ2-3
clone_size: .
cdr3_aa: CASSPGVGETDTQYF
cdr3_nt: TGTGCCAGCAGCCCCGGGGTTGGCGAAACAGATACGCAGTATTTT

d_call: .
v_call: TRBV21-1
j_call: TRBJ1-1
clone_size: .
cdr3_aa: CASSKKCDLPGLTNTEAFF
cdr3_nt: TGTGCCAGCAGCAAAAAATGTGACCTACCGGGACTCACGAACACTGAAGCTTTCTTT

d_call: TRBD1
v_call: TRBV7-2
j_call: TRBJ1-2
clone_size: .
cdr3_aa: CASSDRTGYGYTF
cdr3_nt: TGTGCCAGCAGTGATAGGACAGGTTATGGCTACACCTTC

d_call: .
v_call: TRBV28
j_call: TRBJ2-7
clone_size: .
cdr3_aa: CASSTPLVGGVEQYF
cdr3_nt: TGTGCCAGCAGTACGCCCCTGGTTGGGGGCGTCGAGCAGTACTTC

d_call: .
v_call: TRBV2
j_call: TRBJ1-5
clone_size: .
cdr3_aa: CASQKSNQPQHF
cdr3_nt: TGTGCCAGTCAAAAATCCAATCAGCCCCAGCATTTT

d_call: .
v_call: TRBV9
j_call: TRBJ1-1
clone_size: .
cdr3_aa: CASSVGENTEAFF
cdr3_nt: TGTGCCAGCAGCGTAGGCGAGAACACTGAAGCTTTCTTT

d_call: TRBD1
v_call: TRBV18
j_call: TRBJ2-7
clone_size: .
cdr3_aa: CASSSNRGLAYEQYF
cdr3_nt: TGTGCCAGCTCGTCTAACAGGGGGTTAGCCTACGAGCAGTACTTC